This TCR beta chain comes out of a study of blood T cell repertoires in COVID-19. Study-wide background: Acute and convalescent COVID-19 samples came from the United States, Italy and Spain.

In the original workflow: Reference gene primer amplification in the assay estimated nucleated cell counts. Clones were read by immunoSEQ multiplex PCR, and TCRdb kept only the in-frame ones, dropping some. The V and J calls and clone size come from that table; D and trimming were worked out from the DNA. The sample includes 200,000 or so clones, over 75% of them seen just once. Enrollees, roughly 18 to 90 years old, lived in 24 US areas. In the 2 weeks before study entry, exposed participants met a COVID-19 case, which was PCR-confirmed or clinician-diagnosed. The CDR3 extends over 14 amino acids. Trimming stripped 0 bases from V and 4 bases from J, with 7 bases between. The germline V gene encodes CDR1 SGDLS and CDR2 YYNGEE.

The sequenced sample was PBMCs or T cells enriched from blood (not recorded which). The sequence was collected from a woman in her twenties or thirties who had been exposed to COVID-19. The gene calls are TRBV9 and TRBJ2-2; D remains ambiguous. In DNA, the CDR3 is TGTGCCAGCAGCGTAGGAAGACTCACCGGGGAGCTGTTTTTT. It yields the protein CASSVGRLTGELFF. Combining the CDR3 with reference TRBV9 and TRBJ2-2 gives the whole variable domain DSGVTQTPKHLITATGQRVTLRCSPRSGDLSVYWYQQSLDQGLQFLIQYYNGEERAKGNILERFSAQQFPDLHSELNLSSLELGDSALYFCASSVGRLTGELFFGEGSRLTVL.